This T cell receptor (beta chain) was recorded in a study of CD8 T cells in Susac syndrome. Study context: The Susac syndrome patients that were sequenced included roughly six with active disease and under ten in remission. Study-level points and caveats: Clonal expansion of Susac CD8+ cells peaked in TEMRA cells, and it also peaked in active patients.

In Susac syndrome patients, recently defined diagnostic criteria for definite or probable disease were met. The CDR3 is 19 residues long. Trimming left V 0 bases short and J 2 bases short, with 21 bases between. Per germline, CDR1 SGDLS and CDR2 YYNGEE. Random hexamers primed reverse transcription of roughly 0.45 to 1 ug RNA. Amplification of TCR beta CDR3 spanned 54 Vbeta and 13 Jbeta via immunoSEQ multiplex PCR. Using its own MiXCR run on the immunoSEQ multiplex PCR reads, TCRdb lists one record per CDR3 protein. Seen here are about 140,000 distinct CDR3 sequences, 85% to 95% observed once, and the top ten hold 0.18%. Comments on this clonotype: Its antigen is as yet unknown.

The sequence was obtained from a human donor with Susac syndrome. Sequenced input: CD8+ T cells from PBMCs. V usage is TRBV9 and J usage is TRBJ2-1; a weak D match, TRBD2 (5 bases). CDR3 sequence reads: CASSVGATSLTSAYNEQFF. The CDR3 region has the DNA TGTGCCAGCAGCGTAGGGGCTACTAGTCTTACGAGCGCCTACAATGAGCAGTTCTTC.